The clone carrying this T cell receptor (beta chain) was seen repeatedly, ten times or more. Its target is unknown. Time point reported: newly diagnosed GD, antithyroid drugs for less than 3 months. RNA isolated from PBMCs was used to make the TCR library. It was an endocrinology department in Xi'an, China, that provided the patients. Library construction for TCR beta used iRepertoire HTBI primers and Arm-PCR of CDR3 regions. One entry per CDR3 protein results from TCRdb running MiXCR on the multiplex PCR reads. This sample has approximately 210,000 distinct CDR3 sequences, with about 18% found just once. The data belong to a study of regulatory T cells in long-lasting Graves disease. J was trimmed by 1 base and V by 4 bases; bases with no gene match: 6. The CDR3 length is 16 residues. CDR1 is MNHEY, CDR2 SVGEGT, per germline. The study, taken as a whole, reports: Favored usage of TRBV28, TRBJ1-2 and TRBJ2-5 was recorded in persistent disease.

The receptor was derived from a female donor with Graves disease. The specimen comprised peripheral blood mononuclear cells (PBMCs), sampled at new diagnosis, from a patient treated with antithyroid drugs. The chain recombines TRBV6-2 or TRBV6-3 with TRBJ2-3; 9 bases match TRBD2. CDR3 protein: CASSSRAGGGTDTQYF. The CDR3 bases are TGTGCCAGCAGTTCCCGAGCGGGAGGAGGCACAGATACGCAGTATTTT.